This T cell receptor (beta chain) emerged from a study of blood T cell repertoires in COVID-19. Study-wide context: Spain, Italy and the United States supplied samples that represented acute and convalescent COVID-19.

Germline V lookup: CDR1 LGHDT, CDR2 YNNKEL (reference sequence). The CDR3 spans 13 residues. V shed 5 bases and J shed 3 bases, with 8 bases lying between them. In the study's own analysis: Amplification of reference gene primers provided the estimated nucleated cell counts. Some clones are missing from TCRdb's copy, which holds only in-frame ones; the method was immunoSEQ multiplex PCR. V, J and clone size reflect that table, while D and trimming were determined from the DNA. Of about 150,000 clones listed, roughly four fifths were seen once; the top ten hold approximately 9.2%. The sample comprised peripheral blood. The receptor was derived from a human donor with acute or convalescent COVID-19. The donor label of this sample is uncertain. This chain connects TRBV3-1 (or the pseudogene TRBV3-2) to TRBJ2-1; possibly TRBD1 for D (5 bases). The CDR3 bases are TGTGCCAGCAGCTCCACAGGCTACAATGAGCAGTTCTTC. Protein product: CASSSTGYNEQFF.